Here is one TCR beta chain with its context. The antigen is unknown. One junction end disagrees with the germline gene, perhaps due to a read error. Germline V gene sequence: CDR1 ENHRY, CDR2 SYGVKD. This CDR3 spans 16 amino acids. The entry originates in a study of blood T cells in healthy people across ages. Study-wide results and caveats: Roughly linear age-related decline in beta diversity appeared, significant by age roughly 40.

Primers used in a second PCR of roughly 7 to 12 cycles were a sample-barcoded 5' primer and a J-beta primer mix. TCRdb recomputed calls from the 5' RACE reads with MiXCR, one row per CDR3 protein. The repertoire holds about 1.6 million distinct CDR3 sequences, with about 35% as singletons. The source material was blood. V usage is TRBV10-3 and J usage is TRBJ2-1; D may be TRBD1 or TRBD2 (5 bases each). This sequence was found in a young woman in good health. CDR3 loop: CTISESLGGEGNEQFF. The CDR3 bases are TGTACCATCAGTGAGTCGTTAGGAGGCGAGGGGAATGAGCAGTTCTTC.